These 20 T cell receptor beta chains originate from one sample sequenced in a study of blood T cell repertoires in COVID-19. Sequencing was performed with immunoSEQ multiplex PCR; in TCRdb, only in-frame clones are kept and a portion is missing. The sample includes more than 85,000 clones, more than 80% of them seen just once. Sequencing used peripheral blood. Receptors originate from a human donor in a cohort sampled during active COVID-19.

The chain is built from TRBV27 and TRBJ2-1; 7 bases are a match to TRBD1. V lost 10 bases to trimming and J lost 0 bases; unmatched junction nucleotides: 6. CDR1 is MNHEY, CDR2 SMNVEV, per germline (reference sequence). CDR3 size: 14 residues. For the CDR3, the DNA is TGTGCCACCTCGGGACAGAGCTCCTACAATGAGCAGTTCTTC. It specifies CATSGQSSYNEQFF.

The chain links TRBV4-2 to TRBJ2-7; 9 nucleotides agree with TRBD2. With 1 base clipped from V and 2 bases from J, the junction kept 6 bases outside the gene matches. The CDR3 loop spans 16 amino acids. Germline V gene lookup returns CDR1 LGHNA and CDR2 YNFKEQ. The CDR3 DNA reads TGTGCCAGCAGCCAAGTAGCGGGAGCCAGTCCCTACGAGCAGTACTTC. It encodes CASSQVAGASPYEQYF.

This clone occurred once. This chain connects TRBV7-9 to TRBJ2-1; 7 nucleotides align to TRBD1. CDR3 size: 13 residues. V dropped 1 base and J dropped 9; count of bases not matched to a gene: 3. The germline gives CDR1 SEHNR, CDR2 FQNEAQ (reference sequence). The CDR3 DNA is TGTGCCAGCAGCTTAGAGGGGGCGGCTGAGCAGTTCTTC. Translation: CASSLEGAAEQFF. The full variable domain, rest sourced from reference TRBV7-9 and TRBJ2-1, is DTGVSQNPRHKITKRGQNVTFRCDPISEHNRLYWYRQTLGQGPEFLTYFQNEAQLEKSRLLSDRFSAERPKGSFSTLEIQRTEQGDSAMYLCASSLEGAAEQFFGPGTRLTVL.

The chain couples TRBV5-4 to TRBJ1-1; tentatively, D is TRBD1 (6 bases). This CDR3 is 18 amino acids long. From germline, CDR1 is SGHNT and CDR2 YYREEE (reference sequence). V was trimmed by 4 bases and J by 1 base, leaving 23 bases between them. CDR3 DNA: TGTGCCAGCAGCCCAGACAACGTCAGGGGTAAGGGGAACACTGAAGCTTTCTTT. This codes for CASSPDNVRGKGNTEAFF.

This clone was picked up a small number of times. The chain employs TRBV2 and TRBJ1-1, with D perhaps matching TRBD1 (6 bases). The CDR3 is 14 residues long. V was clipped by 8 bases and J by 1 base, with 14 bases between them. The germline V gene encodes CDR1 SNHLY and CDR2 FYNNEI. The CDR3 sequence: CASGMSRGNTEAFF. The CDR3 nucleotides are TGTGCCAGCGGTATGAGCAGGGGGAACACTGAAGCTTTCTTT. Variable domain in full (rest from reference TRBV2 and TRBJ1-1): EPEVTQTPSHQVTQMGQEVILRCVPISNHLYFYWYRQILGQKVEFLVSFYNNEISEKSEIFDDQFSVERPDGSNFTLKIRSTKLEDSAMYFCASGMSRGNTEAFFGQGTRLTVV.

The CDR3 DNA reads TGTGCTAGTGGTTTGTGGGGTGGAGGTCAGCCCCAGCATTTT. It yields the protein CASGLWGGGQPQHF. The chain recombines TRBV12-5 with TRBJ1-5; D is unclear. The CDR3 spans 14 residues. V lost 2 bases to trimming and J lost 6 bases, with 11 bases between them. Germline V gene data show CDR1 as LGHNT and CDR2 as FRNRAP.

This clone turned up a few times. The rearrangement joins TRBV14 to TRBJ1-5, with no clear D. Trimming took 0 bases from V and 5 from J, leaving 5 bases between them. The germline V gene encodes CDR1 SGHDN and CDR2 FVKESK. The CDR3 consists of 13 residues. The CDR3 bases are TGTGCCAGCAGCCAAGATCTTTATCAGCCCCAGCATTTT. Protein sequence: CASSQDLYQPQHF. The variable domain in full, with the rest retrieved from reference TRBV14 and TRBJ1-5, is EAGVTQFPSHSVIEKGQTVTLRCDPISGHDNLYWYRRVMGKEIKFLLHFVKESKQDESGMPNNRFLAERTGGTYSTLKVQPAELEDSGVYFCASSQDLYQPQHFGDGTRLSIL.

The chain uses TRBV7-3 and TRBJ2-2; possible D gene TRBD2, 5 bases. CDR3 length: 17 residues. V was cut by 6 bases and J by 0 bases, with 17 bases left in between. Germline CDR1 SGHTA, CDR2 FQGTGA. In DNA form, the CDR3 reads TGTGCCAGCAGTTTTAGGGTCCGGGGAGCGAACACCGGGGAGCTGTTTTTT. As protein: CASSFRVRGANTGELFF.

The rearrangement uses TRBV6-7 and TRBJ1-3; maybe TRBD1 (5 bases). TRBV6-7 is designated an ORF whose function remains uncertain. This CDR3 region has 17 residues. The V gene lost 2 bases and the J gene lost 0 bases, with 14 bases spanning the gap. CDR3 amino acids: CASSYRSGGSSGNTIYF. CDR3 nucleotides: TGTGCCAGCAGTTACCGATCGGGGGGATCCTCTGGAAACACCATATATTTT.

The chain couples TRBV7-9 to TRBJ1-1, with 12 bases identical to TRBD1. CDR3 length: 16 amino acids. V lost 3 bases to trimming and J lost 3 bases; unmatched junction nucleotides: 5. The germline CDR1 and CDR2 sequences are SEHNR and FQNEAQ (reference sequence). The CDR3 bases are TGTGCCAGCAGCTTGGGCTGGGACAGGGGGCACACTGAAGCTTTCTTT. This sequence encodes CASSLGWDRGHTEAFF.

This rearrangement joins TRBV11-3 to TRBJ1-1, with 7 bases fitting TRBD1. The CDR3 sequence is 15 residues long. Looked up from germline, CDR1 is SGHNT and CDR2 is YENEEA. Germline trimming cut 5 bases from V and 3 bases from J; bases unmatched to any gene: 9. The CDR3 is CASSPEGTVYTEAFF. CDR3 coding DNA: TGTGCCAGCAGCCCGGAAGGGACAGTGTACACTGAAGCTTTCTTT.

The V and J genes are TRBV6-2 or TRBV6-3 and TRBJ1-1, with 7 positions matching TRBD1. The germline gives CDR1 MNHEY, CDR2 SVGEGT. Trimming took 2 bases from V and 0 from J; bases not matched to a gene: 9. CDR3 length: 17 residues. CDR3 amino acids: CASSYEQGRLMNTEAFF. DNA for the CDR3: TGTGCCAGCAGTTACGAACAGGGGAGATTGATGAACACTGAAGCTTTCTTT.

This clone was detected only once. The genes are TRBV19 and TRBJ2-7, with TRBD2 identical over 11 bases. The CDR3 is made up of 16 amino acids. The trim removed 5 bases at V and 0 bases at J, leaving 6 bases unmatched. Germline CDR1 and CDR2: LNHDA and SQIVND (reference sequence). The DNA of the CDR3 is TGTGCCAGTAGTGCCGCGACTAGCGGGGTCTCCTACGAGCAGTACTTC. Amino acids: CASSAATSGVSYEQYF.

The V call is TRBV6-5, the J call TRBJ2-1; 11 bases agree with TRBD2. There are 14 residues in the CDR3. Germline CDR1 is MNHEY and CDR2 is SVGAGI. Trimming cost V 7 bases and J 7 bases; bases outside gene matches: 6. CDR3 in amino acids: CASNLSGRENEQFF. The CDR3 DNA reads TGTGCCAGCAACCTTAGCGGGAGGGAGAATGAGCAGTTCTTC.

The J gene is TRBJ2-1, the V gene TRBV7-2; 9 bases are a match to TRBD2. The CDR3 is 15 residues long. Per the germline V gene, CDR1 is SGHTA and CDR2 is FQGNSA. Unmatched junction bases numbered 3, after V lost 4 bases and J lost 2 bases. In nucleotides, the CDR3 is TGTGCCAGCAGCTGGGCTAGCGGGGCCTACAATGAGCAGTTCTTC. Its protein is CASSWASGAYNEQFF.

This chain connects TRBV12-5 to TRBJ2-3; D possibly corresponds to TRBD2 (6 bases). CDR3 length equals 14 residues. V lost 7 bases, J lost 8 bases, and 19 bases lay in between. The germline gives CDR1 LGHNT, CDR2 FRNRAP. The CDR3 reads CASALSGGSGTQYF. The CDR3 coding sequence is TGTGCTAGTGCCCTTAGCGGAGGCAGTGGTACGCAGTATTTT.

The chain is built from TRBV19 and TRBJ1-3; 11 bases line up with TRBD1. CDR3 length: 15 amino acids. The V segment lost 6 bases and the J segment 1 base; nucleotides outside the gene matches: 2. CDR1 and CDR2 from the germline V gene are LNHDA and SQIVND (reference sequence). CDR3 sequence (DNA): TGTGCCAGTAGAGGGACAGGGGGATCTGGAAACACCATATATTTT. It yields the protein CASRGTGGSGNTIYF. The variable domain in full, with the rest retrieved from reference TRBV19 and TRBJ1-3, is DGGITQSPKYLFRKEGQNVTLSCEQNLNHDAMYWYRQDPGQGLRLIYYSQIVNDFQKGDIAEGYSVSREKKESFPLTVTSAQKNPTAFYLCASRGTGGSGNTIYFGEGSWLTVV.

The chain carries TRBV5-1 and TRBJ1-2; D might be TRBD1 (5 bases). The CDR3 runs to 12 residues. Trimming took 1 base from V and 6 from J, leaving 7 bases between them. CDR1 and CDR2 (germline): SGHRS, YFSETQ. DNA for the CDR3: TGCGCCAGCAGCTTGCAGGGTAATGGCTACACCTTC. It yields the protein CASSLQGNGYTF.

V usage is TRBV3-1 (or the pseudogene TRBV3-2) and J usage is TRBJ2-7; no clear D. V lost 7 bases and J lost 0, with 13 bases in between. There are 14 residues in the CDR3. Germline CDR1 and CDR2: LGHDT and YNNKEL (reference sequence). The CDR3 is CASTEAQRSYEQYF. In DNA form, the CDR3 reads TGTGCCAGCACCGAAGCTCAGCGCTCCTACGAGCAGTACTTC.

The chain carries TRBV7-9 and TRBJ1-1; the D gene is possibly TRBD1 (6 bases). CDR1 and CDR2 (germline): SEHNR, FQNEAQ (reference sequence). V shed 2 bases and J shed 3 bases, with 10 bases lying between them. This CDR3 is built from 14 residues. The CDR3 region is CASSLRGGDTEAFF. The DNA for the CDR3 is TGTGCCAGCAGCTTAAGAGGGGGGGACACTGAAGCTTTCTTT.